A selection of T cell receptor beta chains follows, all from one sample in a study of CD8 T cells in ankylosing spondylitis. One entry per CDR3 protein results from TCRdb running MiXCR on the 5' RACE reads. This sample has around 91,000 distinct CDR3 sequences, with roughly 9% found just once. The sequenced sample was blood, either unsorted or a sorted T cell fraction (not recorded which). Receptors were obtained from a male donor with ankylosing spondylitis. CDR3s include the opening cysteine and the closing phenylalanine or tryptophan. The D gene is left open where the match is weak. Where a row states a size, it is once, few, many or the class of an expanded clone; other rows omit it.

>.|many|TRBJ2-7|TRBV7-9
CASSPDMVEYEQYF
TGTGCCAGCAGCCCTGATATGGTGGAATACGAGCAGTACTTC
>.|few|TRBJ1-4|TRBV24-1
CATSDPGRGEDEKLFF
TGTGCCACCAGTGATCCTGGCCGGGGTGAGGATGAAAAACTGTTTTTT
>.|.|TRBJ2-5|TRBV5-4
CASSLAQQETQYF
TGTGCCAGCAGCTTGGCTCAGCAAGAGACCCAGTACTTC
>.|.|TRBJ2-1|TRBV25-1
CASSESSDDEQFF
TGTGCCAGCAGTGAATCGAGTGACGACGAGCAGTTCTTC
>.|.|TRBJ2-7|TRBV2
CASRPGGGTKSYEQYF
TGTGCCAGCAGGCCCGGGGGAGGTACGAAATCCTACGAGCAGTACTTC
>.|many|TRBJ1-5|TRBV20-1
CSARETQGPNQPQHF
TGCAGTGCTAGAGAAACCCAGGGGCCTAATCAGCCCCAGCATTTT
>TRBD1|.|TRBJ1-1|TRBV5-1
CASSRTGGNTEAFF
TGCGCCAGCAGCCGCACAGGGGGGAACACTGAAGCTTTCTTT
>TRBD2|few|TRBJ2-5|TRBV7-8
CASSLAGGSASGETQYF
TGTGCCAGCAGCCTTGCTGGCGGGAGCGCCTCAGGAGAGACCCAGTACTTC
>TRBD1|.|TRBJ2-2|TRBV10-3
CATRQGNTGELFF
TGTGCCACCCGACAGGGAAACACCGGGGAGCTGTTTTTT
>TRBD2|many|TRBJ2-1|TRBV27
CASSPGGRASEQFF
TGTGCCAGCAGCCCGGGCGGGAGGGCTTCTGAGCAGTTCTTC
>.|.|TRBJ1-5|TRBV20-1
CSAHDSWVQPQHF
TGCAGTGCCCACGACTCATGGGTTCAGCCCCAGCATTTT
>.|few|TRBJ2-3|TRBV25-1
CASSEGTTDTQYF
TGTGCCAGCAGTGAAGGTACAACGGATACGCAGTATTTT
>.|few|TRBJ2-2|TRBV6-1
CAISPNTGELFF
TGTGCCATCTCGCCTAACACCGGGGAGCTGTTTTTT
>TRBD2|once|TRBJ2-1|TRBV7-8
CASSLDTSGTPSWQFF
TGTGCCAGCAGCTTAGATACTAGCGGGACCCCAAGTTGGCAGTTCTTC
>.|.|TRBJ1-1|TRBV4-2
CASSQVPGTEAFF
TGTGCCAGCAGCCAAGTCCCCGGCACTGAAGCTTTCTTT
>.|many|TRBJ2-6|TRBV4-1
CASSQGGGTVRAALTF
TGCGCCAGCAGCCAAGGAGGGGGGACAGTAAGGGCAGCCCTGACTTTC
>.|.|TRBJ1-3|TRBV12-3/TRBV12-4
CASRQGSGNTIYF
TGTGCCAGCAGGCAGGGATCTGGAAACACCATATATTTT
>TRBD1|.|TRBJ1-2|TRBV3-1
CASSSVWGQGTTNYGYTF
TGTGCCAGCAGCTCGGTATGGGGACAGGGGACGACTAACTATGGCTACACCTTC
>.|many|TRBJ2-2|TRBV4-1
CASSPRTFNTGELFF
TGCGCCAGCAGCCCCCGGACATTTAACACCGGGGAGCTGTTTTTT
>TRBD2|many|TRBJ2-7|TRBV29-1
CSVVAGVLREQYF
TGCAGCGTTGTGGCGGGAGTGCTCCGGGAGCAGTACTTC
>.|many|TRBJ1-1|TRBV5-5
CASSLEFANTEAFF
TGTGCCAGCAGCTTGGAATTTGCCAACACTGAAGCTTTCTTT
>.|.|TRBJ1-1|TRBV5-1
CASQVEGGMNTEAFF
TGCGCCAGCCAGGTGGAGGGGGGAATGAACACTGAAGCTTTCTTT
>TRBD1|many|TRBJ1-5|TRBV10-2
CASGPTGASHGPQHF
TGCGCCAGCGGCCCGACAGGGGCCTCACACGGGCCCCAGCATTTT
>TRBD1|few|TRBJ2-5|TRBV24-1
CATSDADRGRLAEVETQYF
TGTGCCACCAGTGACGCGGACAGGGGGCGACTAGCGGAGGTGGAGACCCAGTACTTC
>TRBD2|few|TRBJ2-7|TRBV6-2/TRBV6-3
CASRLGGEVDEQYF
TGTGCCAGCAGACTCGGGGGGGAGGTCGACGAGCAGTACTTC
>TRBD1|.|TRBJ2-5|TRBV24-1
CATSATGFGETQYF
TGTGCCACCAGTGCGACAGGGTTCGGGGAGACCCAGTACTTC
>.|many|TRBJ1-1|TRBV9
CASSVVSTEAFF
TGTGCCAGCAGCGTAGTATCCACTGAAGCTTTCTTT
>.|.|TRBJ1-1|TRBV25-1
CASSEWGGDGTEAFF
TGTGCCAGCAGTGAATGGGGGGGGGACGGCACTGAAGCTTTCTTT
>TRBD1|few|TRBJ1-1|TRBV2
CASSSGGPEAFF
TGTGCCAGCAGTTCAGGGGGGCCTGAAGCTTTCTTT
>.|few|TRBJ2-1|TRBV10-3
CAISEGGYNEQFF
TGTGCCATCAGTGAGGGAGGCTACAATGAGCAGTTCTTC
>TRBD1|few|TRBJ2-7|TRBV5-6
CASREGTGGRYEQYF
TGTGCCAGCAGGGAAGGGACAGGGGGCCGCTACGAGCAGTACTTC
>TRBD2|many|TRBJ2-2|TRBV5-1
CASSFLASGRITGELFF
TGCGCCAGCAGCTTCCTGGCTAGCGGGAGGATTACCGGGGAGCTGTTTTTT
>TRBD2|few|TRBJ2-2|TRBV5-1
CASSLGLADITGELFF
TGCGCCAGCAGCCTCGGACTAGCGGATATCACCGGGGAGCTGTTTTTT
>.|many|TRBJ2-1|TRBV7-6
CASSLDRSYNEQFF
TGTGCCAGCAGCTTAGACCGGTCCTACAATGAGCAGTTCTTC
>.|many|TRBJ2-1|TRBV27
CASTSTSYNEQFF
TGTGCCAGCACCTCGACCTCCTACAATGAGCAGTTCTTC
>.|few|TRBJ1-2|TRBV10-3
CAISEPGEYGYTF
TGTGCCATCAGTGAGCCGGGAGAGTATGGCTACACCTTC
>TRBD1|once|TRBJ2-1|TRBV19
CASTPWPTGARRIEYNEQFF
TGTGCCAGTACCCCCTGGCCGACAGGGGCCCGGAGAATCGAGTACAATGAGCAGTTCTTC
>TRBD2|many|TRBJ2-1|TRBV7-8
CASSLAHGGSPYNEQFF
TGTGCCAGCAGCTTAGCGCACGGCGGGAGCCCTTACAATGAGCAGTTCTTC
>TRBD2|many|TRBJ2-1|TRBV7-9
CASSLSSGRAFYNEQFF
TGTGCCAGCAGCTTATCTAGCGGGAGGGCCTTCTACAATGAGCAGTTCTTC
>.|few|TRBJ1-1|TRBV10-3
CAISEGRNTEAFF
TGTGCCATCAGTGAGGGACGGAACACTGAAGCTTTCTTT
>TRBD2|.|TRBJ2-1|TRBV6-6
CASKGRGYNEQFF
TGTGCCAGCAAGGGGAGGGGTTACAATGAGCAGTTCTTC
>.|.|TRBJ2-7|TRBV24-1
CATETDTYEQYF
TGTGCCACCGAGACAGACACCTACGAGCAGTACTTC
>TRBD2|few|TRBJ2-5|TRBV15
CATSGPSGSYETQYF
TGTGCCACCAGCGGACCTAGCGGGAGTTACGAGACCCAGTACTTC